This T cell receptor beta chain is drawn from a study of blood T cell repertoires in COVID-19 (TCRdb year 2020). Background on the whole study: Samples from collaborators originated in the United States, Italy and Spain and spanned both the acute and convalescent phases of COVID-19. Where HLA class I and class II types were available, the types were taken from metadata supplied by the sample provider, not from assay-based typing. The repertoires were released in a freely available public database meant as a resource for research on the immune response to SARS-CoV-2. The sample metadata nearly always contained a de-identified subject ID, COVID-19 status, age in years and sex. The material from the prospective study consisted of cDNA or gDNA derived from T cells, B-cell-depleted T cells, or PBMCs. The dataset comprised deeply sampled blood TCRbeta repertoires from subjects exposed to, actively infected with, or recovered from COVID-19. The samples were drawn from the first 160 participants of the ongoing ImmuneRACE study and from over a thousand subjects provided by 6 global collaborators. The paper as a whole reports these results and caveats: The quantity of clinical and demographic metadata differed by source and by participant and was supplied without curation.

Looking up the germline V gene (reference sequence) yields CDR1 SGHNT and CDR2 YYREEE. The CDR3 starts with the cysteine, ends with the phenylalanine, and has 14 residues. The only DNA kept is the CDR3, 42 bases in frame from the first base. Trimming takes 4 bases from V and 4 bases from J, and the germline ends sit 14 bases apart. As regards this clone: Its antigen is still unknown. One base away there is no much larger clone; base qualities are not given.

TCRbeta CDR3 regions were amplified from genomic DNA using the immunoSEQ Assay, a bias-controlled multiplex PCR. In the original analysis: The number of nucleated cells in each sample was estimated from the amplification of reference gene primers within the assay. To quantify the absolute abundance of each unique TCRbeta CDR3 rearrangement, sequence reads were collapsed and filtered. For each sample, productive Simpson clonality was calculated by taking the square root of Simpson's diversity index across productive rearrangements. As stored in TCRdb, this immuneACCESS dataset retains in-frame rearrangements with V and J assigned. A fraction of the clones does not appear; measured against another copy, unresolved V genes explain less than half of the discrepancy, and the remainder lacks a known reason. For V, J and clone size, that table is used; D and trimming come from the DNA. The sample contains about 200,000 clones, over 80% of them found a single time. About 8% of the sample lies in the top ten.

One collaborating source in Seattle enrolled patients during active infection and followed them longitudinally through the course of disease. Each collaborating institution followed its own protocols to collect whole blood in K2EDTA tubes. For TCRbeta analysis, collaborators shipped samples as frozen whole blood, isolated PBMCs, or DNA extracted from either of those sample types. This TCR was recovered from a woman aged 60-75 years with COVID-19, enrolled during active disease. The chain links TRBV5-4 with TRBJ1-1, with the D segment identity uncertain. Material: peripheral blood. The nucleotides read TGTGCCAGCAGCATTGGCCCCCGGGGCACTGAAGCTTTCTTT. Translated, it reads CASSIGPRGTEAFF.